The sequence of this T cell receptor (beta chain) was determined in a study of shared clonotypes between healthy human individuals. Clones were read by immunoSEQ multiplex PCR, and TCRdb kept only the in-frame ones, dropping some. The sample includes a few million clones, 85% to 95% of them seen just once. CDR1 and CDR2 (germline): MNHNS, SASEGT. With 6 bases removed from V and 5 bases from J, the gap between germline ends came to 19 bases. The CDR3 sequence is 15 residues long. The J gene is TRBJ2-5, the V gene TRBV6-1; D tentatively reads TRBD1 or TRBD2 (5 bases each). Specimen: naive CD4+ T cells from PBMCs. Subset described: CD45RA+ positively selected. The clonotype comes from a man aged 18 to 30 in good health. Some clones in this sample may be carry-over from other donors' samples. CDR3 in DNA: TGTGCCAGCAGCGTAATGATTGGGGGTCAGGAGACCCAGTACTTC. Translating it yields CASSVMIGGQETQYF.